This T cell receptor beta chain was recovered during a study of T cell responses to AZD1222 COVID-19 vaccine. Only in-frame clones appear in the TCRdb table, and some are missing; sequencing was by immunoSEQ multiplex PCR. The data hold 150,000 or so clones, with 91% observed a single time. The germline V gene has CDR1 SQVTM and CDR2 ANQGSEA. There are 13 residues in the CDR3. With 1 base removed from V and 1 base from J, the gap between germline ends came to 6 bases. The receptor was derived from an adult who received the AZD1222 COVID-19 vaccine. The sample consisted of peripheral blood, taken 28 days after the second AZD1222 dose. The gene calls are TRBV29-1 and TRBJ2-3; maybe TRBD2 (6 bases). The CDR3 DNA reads TGCAGCGTTGAAGGGGGGGGCACAGATACGCAGTATTTT. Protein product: CSVEGGGTDTQYF.